These 21 T cell receptor beta chains came from one sample sequenced in a study of read filtering for tumor transcriptome and immune sequencing. The library was built from about 400 ng RNA with molecular barcoded adaptors for alpha/delta and beta/gamma chains. TCRdb re-analysed the reads in MiXCR, keeping a single row per CDR3 protein. Found here are 75,000 to 95,000 distinct CDR3 sequences, more than 9% of them singletons; the top ten hold 15%. Sequenced input: a population of CD138-negative cells sorted from bone marrow. The receptors were sampled from a donor at least 40 years old with multiple myeloma.

This clonotype was counted at least ten times. J is TRBJ2-2 and V is TRBV29-1, with 7 bases that match TRBD1. Germline CDR1 is SQVTM and CDR2 is ANQGSEA. The CDR3 is 14 amino acids. Germline trimming cut 4 bases from V and 0 bases from J; bases unmatched to any gene: 2. CDR3 nucleotide sequence: TGCAGCGTTGGAGACAGGGCGAACACCGGGGAGCTGTTTTTT. It codes for CSVGDRANTGELFF.

This clonotype has at least ten counts. This CDR3 reads CASTDFGELFF. For the CDR3, the DNA is TGTGCCAGCACCGACTTTGGGGAGCTGTTTTTT. The chain carries TRBV7-9 and TRBJ2-2; D remains ambiguous. The V end was cut by 7 bases, the J end by 8 bases, with 8 bases between. The CDR3 totals 11 residues. Germline-derived CDR1 and CDR2 are SEHNR and FQNEAQ (reference sequence).

In this sample, this clonotype turned up a few times. The rearrangement joins TRBV20-1 to TRBJ2-7; D is undetermined. The CDR3 extends over 13 amino acids. Per germline, CDR1 DFQATT and CDR2 SNEGSKA (reference sequence). The V end was cut by 2 bases, the J end by 0 bases, with 8 bases between. CDR3 DNA sequence: TGCAGTGCTAGATACAGTACCTCCTACGAGCAGTACTTC. Protein sequence: CSARYSTSYEQYF.

The sample holds a few counts of this clonotype. The CDR3, as DNA: TGCGCCAGCAGCTTGGCCACCCGGGGGCCGGCCGGGGAGCTGTTTTTT. Encoded protein: CASSLATRGPAGELFF. The chain uses TRBV5-1 and TRBJ2-2; D is tentatively TRBD1 or TRBD2 (6 bases each). CDR1 and CDR2 from the germline V gene are SGHRS and YFSETQ. CDR3 length: 16 residues. Trimming shortened V by 0 bases and J by 6 bases, and 15 bases separated the two germline ends.

Remarks on this clonotype: A read error is likely, as this CDR3 ends without the conserved phenylalanine or tryptophan. The rearrangement joins TRBV7-3 to TRBJ2-7; 9 bases are shared with TRBD1. With 5 bases clipped from V and 3 bases from J, the junction kept 11 bases outside the gene matches. CDR3 length: 16 residues. CDR1 and CDR2 from the germline V gene are SGHTA and FQGTGA. In DNA form, the CDR3 reads TGTGCCAGCAGCCCCCTACCGGGACAGGGAGTCTACGAGCAGTACTGC. Translated: CASSPLPGQGVYEQYC.

In this sample, this clonotype turned up many times. V gene TRBV11-2 combines with J gene TRBJ2-5; 12 bases line up with TRBD2. With V trimmed by 5 bases and J by 5 bases, 18 bases remained unmatched. This CDR3 contains 19 residues. Germline V gene lookup returns CDR1 SGHAT and CDR2 FQNNGV. The CDR3 DNA follows: TGTGCCAGCAGCCCCTCCAATGGGCTAGCGGGAGGGCCGCGGGAGACCCAGTACTTC. It specifies CASSPSNGLAGGPRETQYF.

This clonotype was seen at least ten times. The chain carries TRBV11-2 and TRBJ2-1; 8 nucleotides match TRBD1. The germline gives CDR1 SGHAT, CDR2 FQNNGV. The CDR3 loop spans 20 amino acids. The V segment lost 4 bases and the J segment 6 bases; nucleotides outside the gene matches: 23. The CDR3 region is CASSSSRTGTTGRPLNEQFF. The CDR3 DNA follows: TGTGCCAGCAGCTCCTCCCGGACAGGGACCACGGGGCGGCCCCTCAATGAGCAGTTCTTC.

This clonotype has at least ten counts. The chain has TRBV29-1 and TRBJ1-2; D not resolved. Germline CDR1 and CDR2: SQVTM and ANQGSEA. CDR3 size: 13 residues. The V end was cut by 6 bases, the J end by 0 bases, with 11 bases between. DNA of the CDR3: TGCAGCGTGCCCCTTGACCCTAACTATGGCTACACCTTC. Protein: CSVPLDPNYGYTF.

This clonotype was picked up a small number of times. The junction departs from germline at one end; a sequencing error may be responsible. The J gene is TRBJ2-2, the V gene TRBV2; 14 bases line up with TRBD2. This CDR3 has 16 residues. The germline V gene encodes CDR1 SNHLY and CDR2 FYNNEI. The CDR3 here is CASRKGTSGSSGELLF. CDR3 bases: TGTGCCAGCAGGAAGGGGACTAGCGGGAGTTCCGGGGAGCTGCTTTTT.

This clonotype was recorded many times. CDR3 in DNA: TGTGCCAGCCGGTTCTCTTCATCCTTGGGTGAAAAACTGTTTTTT. Translated, it gives CASRFSSSLGEKLFF. The chain links TRBV28 to TRBJ1-4, with unresolved D. Germline lookup yields CDR1 MDHEN and CDR2 SYDVKM. Trimming removed 8 bases from V and 7 bases from J, with 20 bases in between. The CDR3 length is 15 residues.

The genes are TRBV5-5 and TRBJ1-4; no definite D call. V lost 1 base and J lost 8, with 9 bases in between. This CDR3 spans 13 amino acids. The germline CDR1 and CDR2 sequences are SGHKS and YYEKEE (reference sequence). The CDR3 protein is CASSLISGEKLFF. CDR3 in DNA: TGTGCCAGCAGCTTGATTTCGGGAGAAAAACTGTTTTTT.

This clonotype was seen at least ten times. This sequence joins TRBV5-1 and TRBJ1-1, with D perhaps matching TRBD1 (5 bases). V lost 3 bases to trimming and J lost 4 bases, with 19 bases between them. Germline V CDR1 and CDR2: SGHRS, YFSETQ. This CDR3 comprises 16 residues. CDR3 sequence: CASSSITGVGFTEAFF. CDR3 in DNA: TGCGCCAGCAGCTCTATCACGGGGGTGGGATTCACTGAAGCTTTCTTT. The whole variable domain, filled in from reference TRBV5-1 and TRBJ1-1, reads KAGVTQTPRYLIKTRGQQVTLSCSPISGHRSVSWYQQTPGQGLQFLFEYFSETQRNKGNFPGRFSGRQFSNSRSEMNVSTLELGDSALYLCASSSITGVGFTEAFFGQGTRLTVV.

At least ten counts were recorded for this clonotype. The rearrangement uses TRBV6-5 and TRBJ2-3, with D maybe TRBD2 (6 bases). The germline CDR1 and CDR2 sequences are MNHEY and SVGAGI. Trimming took 5 bases from V and 0 from J, leaving 9 bases between them. There are 14 residues in the CDR3. The CDR3 sequence is CASSLGTSTDTQYF. The DNA for the CDR3 is TGTGCCAGCAGTCTGGGGACTAGCACAGATACGCAGTATTTT.

In this sample, this clonotype turned up a few times. The chain has TRBV28 and TRBJ2-3; D unresolved. Germline lookup yields CDR1 MDHEN and CDR2 SYDVKM. Trimming removed 3 bases at V and 3 bases at J, with 16 bases between. The CDR3 has 16 residues. The CDR3 spells CASSFVARTPTDTQYF. The CDR3 region has the DNA TGTGCCAGCAGTTTTGTTGCGAGGACCCCAACAGATACGCAGTATTTT. Full variable domain (missing parts from reference TRBV28 and TRBJ2-3): DVKVTQSSRYLVKRTGEKVFLECVQDMDHENMFWYRQDPGLGLRLIYFSYDVKMKEKGDIPEGYSVSREKKERFSLILESASTNQTSMYLCASSFVARTPTDTQYFGPGTRLTVL.

This clonotype has a count of ten or more. The J gene is TRBJ2-2, the V gene TRBV11-3; D is uncertain. There are 11 residues in the CDR3. CDR1 and CDR2 from the germline V gene are SGHNT and YENEEA. V lost 6 bases, J lost 5 bases, and 4 bases lay in between. CDR3 sequence reads: CASRRTGELFF. Written as DNA, the CDR3 is TGTGCCAGCAGACGTACCGGGGAGCTGTTTTTT.

This clonotype came up many times. The chain is built from TRBV28 and TRBJ1-4; D perhaps matches TRBD1 (6 bases). Trimming took off 8 bases at V and 5 bases at J, with 12 bases between the two ends. The CDR3 is 13 residues long. Looked up from germline, CDR1 is MDHEN and CDR2 is SYDVKM. CDR3 nucleotide sequence: TGTGCCAGCTCCGGGACAAAGAATGAAAAACTGTTTTTT. Translating it yields CASSGTKNEKLFF. Full variable domain (missing parts from reference TRBV28 and TRBJ1-4): DVKVTQSSRYLVKRTGEKVFLECVQDMDHENMFWYRQDPGLGLRLIYFSYDVKMKEKGDIPEGYSVSREKKERFSLILESASTNQTSMYLCASSGTKNEKLFFGSGTQLSVL.

This clonotype has a count of ten or more. This chain uses TRBV2 with TRBJ1-3; D not certain. Germline CDR1 is SNHLY and CDR2 is FYNNEI. There are 14 residues in the CDR3. V was shortened by 0 bases and J by 4 bases, with 7 bases between the two germline ends. This CDR3 is CASSEALRGNTIYF. CDR3 nucleotides: TGTGCCAGCAGTGAAGCGCTTAGGGGAAACACCATATATTTT.

Many counts were recorded for this clonotype. The chain has TRBV7-2 and TRBJ2-1, with D perhaps assigned TRBD1 or TRBD2 (7 bases each). V was shortened by 8 bases and J by 2 bases, with 16 bases between the two germline ends. This CDR3 comprises 15 residues. Germline V lookup: CDR1 SGHTA, CDR2 FQGNSA. This CDR3 is CASLIQGGPYNEQFF. The CDR3 DNA reads as TGTGCCAGCCTAATCCAGGGGGGGCCCTACAATGAGCAGTTCTTC.

The sample holds many counts of this clonotype. The chain employs TRBV10-3 and TRBJ2-7, with a tentative D call TRBD1 (5 bases). CDR1 is ENHRY, CDR2 SYGVKD, per germline. Trimming left V 2 bases short and J 4 bases short, with 18 bases between. The CDR3 contains 16 residues. The CDR3 nucleotides read TGTGCCATCAGTGAGCCGCAGACAAGGGGAAGATACGAGCAGTACTTC. It encodes CAISEPQTRGRYEQYF.

This clonotype was recorded many times. The genes are TRBV28 and TRBJ2-1; 7 bases match TRBD1. With V trimmed by 8 bases and J by 4 bases, 5 bases remained unmatched. CDR1 and CDR2 from the germline V gene are MDHEN and SYDVKM. The CDR3 has 13 residues. This chain's CDR3 is CASGDSLYNEQFF. In nucleotides, the CDR3 is TGTGCCAGCGGGGACAGCCTTTACAATGAGCAGTTCTTC.

In its sample, this clonotype was seen many times. The final CDR3 position lacks the conserved phenylalanine or tryptophan, pointing to a likely read error. The chain has TRBV20-1 and TRBJ2-3; the D is unclear. Germline assignment: CDR1 DFQATT and CDR2 SNEGSKA (reference sequence). There are 11 residues in the CDR3. The V end lost 6 bases, the J end lost 4 bases, and 8 bases lay between the germline ends. The CDR3 coding sequence is TGCAGTGCCTCACGCCCAGATACGCAGTATTCT. It translates to CSASRPDTQYS.